A selection of T cell receptor beta chains follows, all from one sample in a study of T-cell reconstitution after alpha-beta-depleted transplantation in children. TCRdb reanalysed the PCR reads using MiXCR and keeps one entry per CDR3 protein. The repertoire holds some 300,000 distinct CDR3 sequences, with around a tenth as singletons. The specimen comprised PBMCs, sampled before TCRalphabeta/CD19-depleted stem cell transplant. The source is a boy in the first two years of life with acute myeloid leukemia, due to receive a stem cell transplant. Both conserved end residues are part of each CDR3. A D gene is named only where the DNA matches it firmly. Clone size, where shown, is once, few, many, or a class for clones that have expanded.

CASSPHWGQVIGQPQHF	TGTGCCAGCAGTCCCCATTGGGGACAGGTCATCGGTCAGCCCCAGCATTTT	many	TRBV28	TRBJ1-5	TRBD1
CASSSQGRSTDTQYF	TGTGCCAGCAGTTCGCAGGGGCGCAGCACAGATACGCAGTATTTT	-	TRBV27	TRBJ2-3	-
CASSLSGGEFSYEQYF	TGTGCCAGCAGTTTATCCGGGGGAGAATTTTCCTACGAGCAGTACTTC	few	TRBV27	TRBJ2-7	-
CASSSGGHNEQFF	TGTGCCAGCAGTTCCGGGGGACACAATGAGCAGTTCTTC	many	TRBV12-3/TRBV12-4	TRBJ2-1	-
CASSRKQGIEFTEAFF	TGTGCCAGCAGCCGAAAACAGGGGATCGAGTTCACTGAAGCTTTCTTT	-	TRBV14	TRBJ1-1	TRBD1
CASRPSGSGRFF	TGTGCCAGCAGACCTAGCGGGAGTGGAAGGTTCTTC	many	TRBV28	TRBJ2-1	TRBD2
CASSDTGQGGHEQYF	TGTGCCAGCAGCGACACCGGACAGGGCGGGCACGAGCAGTACTTC	-	TRBV9	TRBJ2-7	TRBD1
CASSPGRAGELFF	TGTGCCAGCAGCCCAGGGAGGGCCGGGGAGCTGTTTTTT	many	TRBV9	TRBJ2-2	TRBD2
CASSFWTAKGTEAFF	TGTGCCAGCAGTTTTTGGACGGCGAAGGGCACTGAAGCTTTCTTT	many	TRBV12-3/TRBV12-4	TRBJ1-1	-
CASSLGNAGDLLWGTDTQYF	TGCGCCAGCAGCTTGGGGAACGCGGGGGACCTTCTGTGGGGCACAGATACGCAGTATTTT	many	TRBV5-1	TRBJ2-3	TRBD2
CASRRAGNEKLFF	TGTGCCAGCCGACGGGCGGGGAATGAAAAACTGTTTTTT	many	TRBV4-2	TRBJ1-4	-
CASRVQGSPSGNTIYF	TGTGCCAGCAGGGTACAGGGTTCCCCCTCTGGAAACACCATATATTTT	-	TRBV12-3/TRBV12-4	TRBJ1-3	-
CASSPWTGYNEQFF	TGTGCCAGCAGCCCCTGGACTGGCTACAATGAGCAGTTCTTC	many	TRBV7-9	TRBJ2-1	-
CASSLSNSPLHF	TGTGCCAGCAGTTTAAGTAATTCACCCCTCCACTTT	many	TRBV27	TRBJ1-6	-
CATSDLLAVRTDTQYF	TGTGCCACCAGTGATTTATTAGCGGTACGCACAGATACGCAGTATTTT	many	TRBV24-1	TRBJ2-3	-
CASSMGLAGLNEQFF	TGTGCCAGCAGCATGGGACTAGCGGGATTAAATGAGCAGTTCTTC	few	TRBV7-3	TRBJ2-1	TRBD2
CASSQDRQGNTPLHF	TGCGCCAGCAGCCAAGATCGACAAGGGAATACACCCCTCCACTTT	many	TRBV4-3	TRBJ1-6	-
CASSLPSSGSREQYF	TGTGCCAGCAGCTTACCCTCTAGCGGGAGTCGTGAGCAGTACTTC	-	TRBV7-9	TRBJ2-7	TRBD2
CSVPRLAGSPVPYNEQFF	TGCAGCGTCCCTAGACTAGCGGGATCTCCGGTTCCCTACAATGAGCAGTTCTTC	many	TRBV29-1	TRBJ2-1	TRBD2
CAISGTSAYNEQFF	TGTGCCATCAGCGGGACTAGCGCCTACAATGAGCAGTTCTTC	many	TRBV10-3	TRBJ2-1	TRBD2
CASSLGGNYEQYF	TGTGCCAGCAGTTTAGGGGGGAACTACGAGCAGTACTTC	many	TRBV12-3/TRBV12-4	TRBJ2-7	-
CASSRDRGNEQYF	TGTGCCAGCAGCAGGGACAGGGGAAACGAGCAGTACTTC	many	TRBV7-7	TRBJ2-7	TRBD1
CASSLTANTGELFF	TGTGCCAGCAGCTTGACCGCGAACACCGGGGAGCTGTTTTTT	many	TRBV7-9	TRBJ2-2	-
CASRTAGTAFYEQYF	TGTGCCAGCAGAACCGCCGGGACAGCGTTCTACGAGCAGTACTTC	many	TRBV6-5	TRBJ2-7	TRBD1
CARGTGGYEQYF	TGTGCCAGGGGGACAGGGGGGTACGAGCAGTACTTC	many	TRBV7-3	TRBJ2-7	TRBD1
CASSGGSGSGELFF	TGTGCCAGCAGCGGAGGGTCCGGTTCCGGGGAGCTGTTTTTT	many	TRBV11-2	TRBJ2-2	-
CCARGTGVSATNEKLFF	TGCTGTGCTAGAGGGACAGGGGTTTCTGCAACTAATGAAAAACTGTTTTTT	few	TRBV20-1	TRBJ1-4	TRBD1
CASSDFRGLPRVAYNEQFF	TGTGCCAGCAGTGACTTCCGGGGACTCCCAAGAGTTGCATACAATGAGCAGTTCTTC	-	TRBV6-4	TRBJ2-1	-
CASSRGGGAADTQYF	TGTGCCAGCAGCCGGGGCGGGGGGGCCGCAGATACGCAGTATTTT	-	TRBV4-2	TRBJ2-3	TRBD2
CASYARDGYSNQPQHF	TGTGCCAGCTACGCTCGGGACGGTTATAGCAATCAGCCCCAGCATTTT	many	TRBV19	TRBJ1-5	-
CSARIPRGGDLSGANVLTF	TGCAGTGCTAGAATTCCTCGGGGTGGCGACCTTTCTGGGGCCAACGTCCTGACTTTC	many	TRBV20-1	TRBJ2-6	-
CASSLTRAGGDTGGYTF	TGTGCCAGCAGCTTGACCAGGGCCGGGGGCGACACGGGTGGCTACACCTTC	many	TRBV7-2	TRBJ1-2	-
CASSLGPNSGETQYF	TGCGCCAGCAGCTTGGGCCCTAATTCGGGGGAGACCCAGTACTTC	many	TRBV5-1	TRBJ2-5	-
CASSQDRSYTQYF	TGCGCCAGCAGCCAAGATCGGAGTTATACGCAGTATTTT	many	TRBV4-1	TRBJ2-3	-
CASSQEKGFEQYF	TGCGCCAGCAGCCAAGAAAAAGGGTTCGAGCAGTACTTC	-	TRBV4-1	TRBJ2-7	-
CASSLRGTFRNEQFF	TGTGCCAGCAGCTTAAGGGGGACTTTCAGGAATGAGCAGTTCTTC	many	TRBV7-2	TRBJ2-1	-
CASLGDRGSGELFF	TGTGCCAGCCTCGGCGACAGGGGGAGCGGGGAGCTGTTTTTT	many	TRBV27	TRBJ2-2	TRBD1
CSVAQAGGNIQYF	TGCAGCGTTGCCCAGGCCGGAGGGAACATTCAGTACTTC	many	TRBV29-1	TRBJ2-4	-
CASSVLSGELFF	TGTGCCAGCAGCGTCCTCTCCGGGGAGCTGTTTTTT	-	TRBV7-9	TRBJ2-2	-
CASSPPERGDYNSPLHF	TGTGCCAGCTCACCACCGGAGAGGGGCGACTATAATTCACCCCTCCACTTT	many	TRBV18	TRBJ1-6	-
CASSFFAQGLFDEQYF	TGTGCCAGCAGTTTTTTTGCACAAGGCCTGTTCGACGAGCAGTACTTC	many	TRBV28	TRBJ2-7	-
CASGLNAAGGLDTEAFF	TGTGCTAGTGGTTTGAACGCGGCAGGGGGCCTGGACACTGAAGCTTTCTTT	many	TRBV12-5	TRBJ1-1	TRBD1
CASSPFPNTEAFF	TGTGCCAGCAGCCCCTTTCCGAACACTGAAGCTTTCTTT	many	TRBV11-3	TRBJ1-1	-
CASSLVTGPYGYTF	TGCGCCAGCAGCTTGGTGACAGGGCCTTATGGCTACACCTTC	many	TRBV5-1	TRBJ1-2	TRBD1
CASSQDRTNNSPLHF	TGCGCCAGCAGCCAAGATAGGACAAATAATTCACCCCTCCACTTT	few	TRBV4-3	TRBJ1-6	-
CASSPLPVPFQETQYF	TGTGCCAGCTCACCATTACCCGTACCCTTCCAAGAGACCCAGTACTTC	many	TRBV18	TRBJ2-5	-
CASSRLTLNTEAFF	TGTGCCAGCAGTCGCCTGACACTGAACACTGAAGCTTTCTTT	few	TRBV6-1	TRBJ1-1	-
CASSAGGASAGANVLTF	TGTGCCAGCAGCGCAGGGGGCGCTTCTGCTGGGGCCAACGTCCTGACTTTC	many	TRBV12-3/TRBV12-4	TRBJ2-6	TRBD1